The 6 T cell receptor beta chains given below trace back to one sample, sequenced in a study of patients and donors after allogeneic stem cell transplantation. MiXCR was run by TCRdb on the RT-PCR reads, yielding one entry per CDR3 protein. The table includes roughly 880,000 distinct CDR3 sequences, approximately 18% detected once. Sequencing used blood, either unsorted or a sorted T cell fraction (not recorded which). These receptor sequences come from a human donor who was either an allogeneic HSCT recipient or a stem cell or donor lymphocyte infusion donor (not recorded which). It is not recorded whose cells these are; they may come from a transplant donor.

V usage is TRBV5-5 and J usage is TRBJ2-5; tentative D call: TRBD1 (5 bases). Per germline, CDR1 SGHKS and CDR2 YYEKEE (reference sequence). V was pared by 6 bases and J by 1 base, with 10 bases between. This CDR3 comprises 13 residues. DNA for the CDR3: TGTGCCAGCATCCGACAGCCCCAAGAGACCCAGTACTTC. Amino acid sequence: CASIRQPQETQYF.

This clonotype appeared a few times. V gene TRBV27 combines with J gene TRBJ1-5; perhaps TRBD1 as D (6 bases). Trimming took 6 bases from V and 4 from J, leaving 13 bases between them. Germline CDR1 is MNHEY and CDR2 is SMNVEV (reference sequence). The CDR3 runs to 14 residues. The CDR3 nucleotides are TGTGCCAGCAGCCCGAACAGGGAGAATCAGCCCCAGCATTTT. Translation: CASSPNRENQPQHF.

J is TRBJ2-5 and V is TRBV6-2 or TRBV6-3; 7 nucleotides line up with TRBD2. This CDR3 is built from 15 residues. Germline-derived CDR1 and CDR2 are MNHEY and SVGEGT. Trimming cost V 3 bases and J 1 base; bases outside gene matches: 5. The CDR3 sequence: CASSYRWGGQETQYF. The CDR3, as DNA: TGTGCCAGCAGTTATCGTTGGGGGGGCCAAGAGACCCAGTACTTC.

In its sample, this clonotype was seen a few times. The genes are TRBV4-1 and TRBJ2-7; either TRBD1 or TRBD2 may supply D (5 bases each). The CDR3 runs to 15 residues. V dropped 1 base and J dropped 7 bases, with 17 bases sitting between them. The V gene's germline CDR1 is MGHRA and CDR2 YSYEKL. The CDR3 nucleotides are TGCGCCAGCAGCCAAGTGGGGACGGGGAATGAGGAGCAGTACTTC. Translated, it gives CASSQVGTGNEEQYF.

The chain employs TRBV6-5 and TRBJ2-1, with 9 bases matching TRBD2. V dropped 1 base and J dropped 7; count of bases not matched to a gene: 5. The CDR3 extends over 15 amino acids. Germline values: CDR1 MNHEY, CDR2 SVGAGI. The CDR3 DNA follows: TGTGCCAGCAGTTACTGGCGGGAGGGTCGGAATGAGCAGTTCTTC. Translated, it gives CASSYWREGRNEQFF.

The sample holds many counts of this clonotype. The V and J genes are TRBV5-1 and TRBJ2-2; a weak D match, TRBD2 (6 bases). This CDR3 contains 14 residues. The germline V gene encodes CDR1 SGHRS and CDR2 YFSETQ. Trimming shortened V by 4 bases and J by 2 bases, and 9 bases separated the two germline ends. The CDR3 coding sequence is TGCGCCAGCAGCAGGGACTCTAACACCGGGGAGCTGTTTTTT. This encodes CASSRDSNTGELFF.